These 11 T cell receptor beta chains share one sample of origin, sequenced in a study of tumor-infiltrating lymphocytes in localized non-small cell lung cancer. Sequenced by immunoSEQ multiplex PCR; TCRdb stores in-frame clones only, minus some. The data show around 25,000 clones, 73% seen once. Sequenced material: lung tumor tissue. Source of these receptors: a human donor with non-small cell lung cancer.

The DNA for the CDR3 is TGTGCCAGCCAGGGACTCGGCGATAGCAATCAGCCCCAGCATTTT. It translates to CASQGLGDSNQPQHF. This chain joins TRBV19 and TRBJ1-5; D might be TRBD1 (5 bases). There are 15 residues in the CDR3. The germline V and J ends were trimmed by 9 bases and 0 bases, with 15 bases remaining between them. The V gene's germline CDR1 is LNHDA and CDR2 SQIVND (reference sequence).

This chain joins TRBV18 and TRBJ2-3; TRBD1 agrees at 8 bases. Germline assignment: CDR1 KGHSH and CDR2 LQKENI. This CDR3 region has 16 residues. V lost 3 bases to trimming and J lost 5 bases; unmatched junction nucleotides: 10. The CDR3 DNA reads as TGTGCCAGCTCACCGCGGGCCAGGGGGCTCGGAGATACGCAGTATTTT. It yields the protein CASSPRARGLGDTQYF.

This chain links TRBV7-8 with TRBJ1-3, with D uncertain. Trimming removed 1 base at V and 0 bases at J, with 10 bases between. Germline V gives CDR1 SGHVS, CDR2 FQNEAQ. The CDR3 loop spans 16 amino acids. The CDR3 loop reads CASSLGVGSSGNTIYF. The CDR3 DNA is TGTGCCAGCAGCTTAGGTGTAGGGAGCTCTGGAAACACCATATATTTT.

The V call is TRBV27, the J call TRBJ1-2, with 8 bases that match TRBD1. V trimming: 3 bases; J trimming: 4 bases; junction bases outside the gene matches: 7. The germline V gene encodes CDR1 MNHEY and CDR2 SMNVEV (reference sequence). The CDR3 length is 15 residues. CDR3 coding DNA: TGTGCCAGCAGTTTCGGGGGGACAGGTATCTATGGCTACACCTTC. This codes for CASSFGGTGIYGYTF.

In its sample, this clone was seen a few times. The V call is TRBV7-2, the J call TRBJ2-7, with 8 bases identical to TRBD2. The CDR3 has 14 residues. The trim removed 3 bases at V and 5 bases at J, leaving 6 bases unmatched. The germline V gene encodes CDR1 SGHTA and CDR2 FQGNSA. The CDR3 protein is CASSFRRGDDEQYF. In nucleotides, the CDR3 is TGTGCCAGCAGCTTCAGGCGGGGGGATGACGAGCAGTACTTC. Combining the CDR3 with reference TRBV7-2 and TRBJ2-7 gives the whole variable domain GAGVSQSPSNKVTEKGKDVELRCDPISGHTALYWYRQSLGQGLEFLIYFQGNSAPDKSGLPSDRFSAERTGGSVSTLTIQRTQQEDSAVYLCASSFRRGDDEQYFGPGTRLTVT.

In DNA, the CDR3 is TGTGCCAGCAACCTAAGAGGCGGGGGCACAGATACGCAGTATTTT. This translates into CASNLRGGGTDTQYF. The J gene is TRBJ2-3, the V gene TRBV7-2, with D possibly being TRBD2 (6 bases). The germline V gene encodes CDR1 SGHTA and CDR2 FQGNSA. V gave up 7 bases and J gave up 1 base, with 15 bases separating them. CDR3 size: 15 residues.

CDR3 sequence (DNA): TGTGCCAGCTCCCCCGGGACAGGGGCTCAGCCCCAGCATTTT. This gives the protein CASSPGTGAQPQHF. The chain combines TRBV18 with TRBJ1-5; 10 bases map to TRBD1. The V gene's germline CDR1 is KGHSH and CDR2 LQKENI. V gave up 6 bases and J gave up 6 bases; unmatched junction bases: 5. The CDR3 spans 14 residues.

This clone has only a few counts. This chain joins TRBV7-2 and TRBJ2-4, with D possibly matching TRBD2 (6 bases). Trimming removed 1 base at V and 1 base at J, with 11 bases between. The CDR3 contains 16 residues. In germline, CDR1 is SGHTA, CDR2 FQGNSA. The CDR3 DNA sequence: TGTGCCAGCAGCTTAGATGGCGGGGTTGCCAAAAACATTCAGTACTTC. Amino acids: CASSLDGGVAKNIQYF.

The chain recombines TRBV30 with TRBJ1-4; D uncertain. V lost 3 bases and J lost 8, with 19 bases in between. Germline V gene data show CDR1 as GTSNPN and CDR2 as SVGIG (reference sequence). CDR3 size: 15 residues. The CDR3 spells CAWSVLAGMEEKLFF. The CDR3 nucleotides read TGTGCCTGGAGCGTATTGGCGGGGATGGAGGAAAAACTGTTTTTT.

The rearrangement uses TRBV6-6 and TRBJ2-5, with a weak D call TRBD2 (5 bases). V lost 6 bases to trimming and J lost 1 base, with 12 bases between them. Germline CDR1 MNHNY, CDR2 SVGAGI (reference sequence). The CDR3 contains 14 residues. CDR3 DNA sequence: TGTGCCAGCAGGGAATCGCGGGCCCAAGAGACCCAGTACTTC. Its translation: CASRESRAQETQYF.

This clone was recorded only once. V is TRBV6-1 and J is TRBJ1-2; D possibly corresponds to TRBD1 (6 bases). The CDR3 runs 14 residues. The V and J ends lost 2 bases and 10 bases respectively, with 17 bases between them. Germline assignment: CDR1 MNHNS and CDR2 SASEGT. The CDR3 region is CASSEYRGMGTYTF. For the CDR3, the DNA is TGTGCCAGCAGTGAATATAGGGGGATGGGGACCTACACCTTC.